The clone carrying this T cell receptor (beta chain) was seen a few times. Its cognate antigen is unknown. TCRdb's table, derived via immunoSEQ multiplex PCR, lists solely in-frame clones and lacks some. The sample lists around 23,000 clones, over 60% occurring once. CD4+ T cells from unexposed donors were obtained before the COVID-19 pandemic (2011-2018). CD4+ T cells were isolated from the cells after 10 days of culture. On days 3 and 7, cultures got half fresh IL-2 medium. Trimming removed 5 bases from V and 0 bases from J; junction bases left unmatched: 7. CDR1 SGHTA and CDR2 FQGTGA come from the germline V gene. The length of the CDR3 is 16 residues. The data stem from a study of CD4 T cells in relation to SARS-CoV-2 and coronaviruses. Study findings and constraints: Pre-pandemic and post-infection samples never came from the same donor. SARS-CoV-2-driven expansion was significantly weaker in crossreactive than monoreactive clones.

The chain links TRBV7-3 to TRBJ2-3; 8 nucleotides align to TRBD2. The TCR comes from a human donor in good health. The sample taken for sequencing was CD4+ T cells from PBMCs, cultured in vitro. The CDR3: CASSQHQRGSTDTQYF. The CDR3 DNA reads as TGTGCCAGCAGCCAACACCAGCGGGGGAGCACAGATACGCAGTATTTT. Complete variable domain (other parts from reference TRBV7-3 and TRBJ2-3): GAGVSQTPSNKVTEKGKYVELRCDPISGHTALYWYRQSLGQGPEFLIYFQGTGAADDSGLPNDRFFAVRPEGSVSTLKIQRTERGDSAVYLCASSQHQRGSTDTQYFGPGTRLTVL.